This T cell receptor beta chain originates from a study of OX40 agonist ivuxolimab in advanced cancers. Study-wide background: Each dose-escalation patient presented with hepatocellular carcinoma, melanoma, renal cell or head and neck cancer.

Germline CDR1 and CDR2: LNHDA and SQIVND (reference sequence). V lost 4 bases and J 11 bases, leaving 17 bases between the germline ends. The CDR3 spans 13 residues. Sequencing used immunoSEQ multiplex PCR; TCRdb keeps in-frame clones, though not all of them. The sample records 95,000 to 150,000 clones, about 94% being singletons. The V gene is TRBV19, the J gene TRBJ1-2, with D hard to call. This TCR was recovered from an adult with an advanced solid tumor such as melanoma, head and neck, liver or kidney cancer. This specimen consisted of CD4+ or CD8+ T cells sorted from blood, obtained in a trial of the OX40 agonist ivuxolimab. The CDR3 DNA reads as TGTGCCAGTAGTACTACCGGGCCGGGATTTTACACCTTC. This translates into CASSTTGPGFYTF.